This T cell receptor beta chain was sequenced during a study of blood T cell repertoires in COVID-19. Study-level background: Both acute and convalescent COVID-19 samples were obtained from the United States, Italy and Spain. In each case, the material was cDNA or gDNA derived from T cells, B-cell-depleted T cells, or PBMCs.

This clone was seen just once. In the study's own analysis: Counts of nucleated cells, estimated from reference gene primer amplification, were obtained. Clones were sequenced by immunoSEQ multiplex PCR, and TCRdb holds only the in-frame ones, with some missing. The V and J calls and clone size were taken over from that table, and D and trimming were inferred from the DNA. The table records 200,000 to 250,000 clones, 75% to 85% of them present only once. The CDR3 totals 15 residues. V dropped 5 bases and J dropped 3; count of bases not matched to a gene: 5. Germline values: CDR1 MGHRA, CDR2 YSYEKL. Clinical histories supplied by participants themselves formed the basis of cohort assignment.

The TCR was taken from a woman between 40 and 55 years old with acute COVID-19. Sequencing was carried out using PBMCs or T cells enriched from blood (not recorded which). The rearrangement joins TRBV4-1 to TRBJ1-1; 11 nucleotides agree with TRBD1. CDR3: CASSIGQGADTEAFF. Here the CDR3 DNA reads TGCGCCAGCAGCATCGGACAGGGGGCCGACACTGAAGCTTTCTTT.